These T cell receptor beta chains were read from a single sample in a study of cytomegalovirus exposure and HLA in healthy donors. Clones were read by immunoSEQ multiplex PCR, and TCRdb kept only the in-frame ones, dropping some. Here the sample spans about 76,000 clones, around four fifths being singletons. Material: PBMCs. The receptors originated from a male donor in good health and CMV-seropositive. CDR3s include the opening cysteine and the closing phenylalanine or tryptophan. Each record gives: J gene, D gene, V gene, clone size, CDR3 protein, CDR3 DNA. A D gene is named only where the DNA matches it firmly. The size entry is marked missing in some rows and otherwise reads once, few, many or a size class.

TRBJ2-7	NA	TRBV5-1	NA	CASSLIGGSYEQYF	TGCGCCAGCAGCTTGATTGGGGGGTCCTACGAGCAGTACTTC
TRBJ2-7	NA	TRBV27	NA	CASRVGGVSYEQYF	TGTGCCAGCAGGGTTGGCGGGGTCTCCTACGAGCAGTACTTC
TRBJ2-3	TRBD1	TRBV15	NA	CATRWGQGATDTQYF	TGTGCCACCAGGTGGGGACAGGGGGCAACAGATACGCAGTATTTT
TRBJ2-7	TRBD1	TRBV5-1	few	CASSLGTGRIYEQYF	TGCGCCAGCAGCTTGGGGACAGGGCGAATCTACGAGCAGTACTTC
TRBJ2-5	TRBD2	TRBV30	NA	CAWSSSGRGPETQYF	TGTGCCTGGAGTAGTAGCGGGAGAGGGCCAGAGACCCAGTACTTC
TRBJ2-1	TRBD2	TRBV7-2	once	CASTPLGGTRNEQFF	TGTGCCAGCACTCCCTTGGGAGGGACCCGCAATGAGCAGTTCTTC
TRBJ1-1	TRBD1	TRBV4-2	once	CASSQAIRQGMGMNRNTEAFF	TGTGCCAGCAGCCAAGCTATTAGACAGGGAATGGGAATGAATAGGAACACTGAAGCTTTCTTT
TRBJ1-1	TRBD1	TRBV27	NA	CASSPTGFDTEAFF	TGTGCCAGCAGTCCGACAGGGTTCGACACTGAAGCTTTCTTT
TRBJ2-3	TRBD2	TRBV6-5	NA	CASSSGTSRTDTQYF	TGTGCCAGCAGTTCCGGGACTAGTCGGACAGATACGCAGTATTTT
TRBJ2-3	NA	TRBV30	NA	CAWSPGLFTDTQYF	TGTGCCTGGAGCCCGGGACTGTTCACAGATACGCAGTATTTT
TRBJ1-2	TRBD1	TRBV25-1	once	CASTLLWGQGKIKYGYTF	TGTGCCAGCACCCTACTGTGGGGACAGGGGAAAATTAAGTATGGCTACACCTTC
TRBJ2-3	TRBD2	TRBV4-3	once	CASSQAGGGGSGKDTQYF	TGCGCCAGCAGCCAGGCGGGGGGAGGTGGTAGCGGGAAAGATACGCAGTATTTT
TRBJ2-6	NA	TRBV4-2	few	CASSPDSSGANVLTF	TGTGCCAGCAGCCCAGACAGCTCTGGGGCCAACGTCCTGACTTTC
TRBJ2-3	NA	TRBV10-3	NA	CAISEGGSTDTQYF	TGTGCCATCAGTGAGGGAGGGAGCACAGATACGCAGTATTTT
TRBJ2-1	NA	TRBV9	NA	CASSVASSFYNEQFF	TGTGCCAGCAGCGTAGCTTCTAGTTTCTACAATGAGCAGTTCTTC
TRBJ2-3	TRBD2	TRBV15	once	CATSREASGRLSTDTQYF	TGTGCCACCAGCAGAGAGGCTAGCGGGAGATTGAGCACAGATACGCAGTATTTT
TRBJ1-2	TRBD1	TRBV6-1	NA	CATLPGQNYGYTF	TGTGCCACGTTACCGGGACAGAACTATGGCTACACCTTC
TRBJ2-2	NA	TRBV10-1	few	CASSESTAPGELFF	TGCGCCAGCAGTGAGTCGACTGCCCCCGGGGAGCTGTTTTTT
TRBJ2-5	TRBD2	TRBV14	NA	CASSPSPLGGRAHETQYF	TGTGCCAGCAGCCCATCCCCCCTAGGCGGGAGGGCCCATGAGACCCAGTACTTC
TRBJ1-4	NA	TRBV11-2	NA	CASSLGTSNEKLFF	TGTGCCAGCAGCTTGGGGACTTCTAATGAAAAACTGTTTTTT
TRBJ1-2	TRBD1	TRBV6-5	NA	CASSTGTDYGYTF	TGTGCCAGCAGTACCGGGACAGACTATGGCTACACCTTC
TRBJ1-1	NA	TRBV2	NA	CASSRDTTEAFF	TGTGCCAGCTCCAGGGACACCACTGAAGCTTTCTTT
TRBJ2-1	NA	TRBV5-1	few	CASSRTTDVSYNEQFF	TGCGCCAGCAGCAGAACGACAGACGTATCCTACAATGAGCAGTTCTTC
TRBJ2-2	TRBD2	TRBV6-1	NA	CASSESSLTSGPFNTGELFF	TGTGCCAGCAGTGAGAGTTCCTTGACTAGCGGCCCATTCAACACCGGGGAGCTGTTTTTT
TRBJ2-1	TRBD1	TRBV5-1	NA	CASSSTGGIYNEQFF	TGCGCCAGCAGCTCGACAGGGGGCATTTACAATGAGCAGTTCTTC
TRBJ2-7	TRBD2	TRBV27	NA	CASSLKTSGSYEQYF	TGTGCCAGCAGTTTAAAGACTAGCGGGAGCTACGAGCAGTACTTC
TRBJ1-1	TRBD1	TRBV6-5	few	CASSRQGGNTEAFF	TGTGCCAGCAGTCGGCAGGGGGGGAACACTGAAGCTTTCTTT
TRBJ1-1	TRBD1	TRBV2	NA	CASKRGPSNTEAFF	TGTGCCAGCAAGAGGGGGCCTTCGAACACTGAAGCTTTCTTT
TRBJ2-3	NA	TRBV21-1	few	CASSKTSGRADTQYF	TGTGCCAGCAGCAAGACTAGCGGGAGGGCAGATACGCAGTATTTT
TRBJ2-3	TRBD1	TRBV7-3	NA	CASSTLKTGGDTQYF	TGTGCCAGCAGCACGTTAAAGACAGGGGGAGATACGCAGTATTTT
TRBJ2-7	TRBD2	TRBV5-1	NA	CASSLAGGRVLYEQYF	TGCGCCAGCAGCTTGGCGGGGGGGCGCGTCTTGTACGAGCAGTACTTC
TRBJ2-1	NA	TRBV11-2	once	CASRGGYNEQFF	TGTGCCAGCAGAGGGGGCTACAATGAGCAGTTCTTC
TRBJ2-6	NA	TRBV19	NA	CASSISESGANVLTF	TGTGCCAGTAGTATATCCGAGTCTGGGGCCAACGTCCTGACTTTC
TRBJ2-7	TRBD2	TRBV27	NA	CASSFATSVYEQYF	TGTGCCAGCAGTTTCGCGACTAGCGTATACGAGCAGTACTTC
TRBJ1-3	TRBD1	TRBV9	NA	CASSGLRGAGNTIYF	TGTGCCAGCAGCGGGCTCAGGGGGGCAGGAAACACCATATATTTT
TRBJ1-2	TRBD1	TRBV27	NA	CASSPKSGGYGYTF	TGTGCCAGCAGTCCCAAATCAGGGGGCTATGGCTACACCTTC
TRBJ1-4	NA	TRBV18	NA	CASSPAGRSNEKLFF	TGTGCCAGCTCACCAGCGGGGAGGTCTAATGAAAAACTGTTTTTT
TRBJ2-1	TRBD2	TRBV6-4	few	CASSALAGSSDEQFF	TGTGCCAGCAGCGCACTAGCGGGGTCTAGCGATGAGCAGTTCTTC
TRBJ2-1	NA	TRBV5-1	NA	CASSYTDNSYNEQFF	TGCGCCAGCAGCTACACAGATAACTCCTACAATGAGCAGTTCTTC
TRBJ1-2	NA	TRBV27	NA	CASSDRDTGVYGYTF	TGTGCCAGCAGTGACCGGGACACCGGGGTCTATGGCTACACCTTC
TRBJ2-7	TRBD1	TRBV9	medium-sized	CASSVDGTGPYEQYF	TGTGCCAGCAGCGTAGACGGGACAGGGCCCTACGAGCAGTACTTC
TRBJ2-2	TRBD2	TRBV27	NA	CASSKGLVFGELFF	TGTGCCAGCAGTAAGGGACTAGTATTCGGGGAGCTGTTTTTT
TRBJ1-1	TRBD1	TRBV6-5	once	CASSYQQGAVSAFF	TGTGCCAGCAGTTACCAACAGGGGGCCGTCTCAGCTTTCTTT
TRBJ2-7	NA	TRBV5-4	NA	CASSLVTGTSEQYF	TGTGCCAGCAGCTTGGTTACGGGAACTAGCGAGCAGTACTTC
TRBJ2-1	TRBD2	TRBV10-3	NA	CAAGRANEQFF	TGTGCCGCGGGGAGGGCGAATGAGCAGTTCTTC
TRBJ2-3	TRBD2	TRBV27	NA	CASSLRASGIWADTQYF	TGTGCCAGCTCCCTTCGGGCTAGCGGGATCTGGGCAGATACGCAGTATTTT
TRBJ1-6	TRBD1	TRBV28	NA	CASSLEFGQGGSQFSPLHF	TGTGCCAGCAGTTTAGAGTTTGGACAGGGAGGGTCTCAATTTTCACCCCTCCACTTT
TRBJ1-4	NA	TRBV30	few	CAWNLRRGEKLFF	TGTGCCTGGAACCTCCGACGGGGGGAAAAACTGTTTTTT
TRBJ1-2	TRBD1	TRBV6-4	NA	CASSDSDRGDYGYTF	TGTGCCAGCAGTGACTCCGACAGGGGGGACTATGGCTACACCTTC
TRBJ2-1	TRBD2	TRBV9	once	CASSVRPGGNEQFF	TGTGCCAGCAGCGTAAGGCCGGGGGGCAATGAGCAGTTCTTC
TRBJ1-1	NA	TRBV7-2	NA	CASSLATGRNTEAFF	TGTGCCAGCAGCTTAGCCACAGGGAGGAACACTGAAGCTTTCTTT
TRBJ2-1	NA	TRBV7-2	NA	CASSLGTGDEQFF	TGTGCCAGCAGCTTAGGAACGGGAGATGAGCAGTTCTTC
TRBJ2-7	TRBD1	TRBV28	once	CASSNSPGTGRYEQYF	TGTGCCAGCAGTAACAGTCCCGGGACAGGGCGCTACGAGCAGTACTTC
TRBJ1-4	TRBD1	TRBV7-2	NA	CASSLDLGGVGEKLFF	TGTGCCAGCAGCTTAGACTTAGGGGGCGTCGGGGAAAAACTGTTTTTT
TRBJ1-5	NA	TRBV14	NA	CASGEWGRDYSNQPQHF	TGTGCCAGCGGGGAGTGGGGACGGGACTATAGCAATCAGCCCCAGCATTTT